These 29 T cell receptor beta chains share one sample of origin, sequenced in a study of blood T cell repertoires in COVID-19. Measured with immunoSEQ multiplex PCR; TCRdb has only the in-frame clones, and not every one. The table has about 200,000 clones, around 86% seen once. The material sequenced was PBMCs or T cells enriched from blood (not recorded which). These receptors all come from a woman aged 45-60 years with acute COVID-19.

The chain is built from TRBV7-2 and TRBJ2-3, with D tentatively TRBD1 (5 bases). This CDR3 has 12 residues. Trimming took 6 bases from V and 6 from J, leaving 10 bases between them. From germline, CDR1 is SGHTA and CDR2 FQGNSA. In DNA, the CDR3 is TGTGCCAGCAGGGGCGCAGGGGATACGCAGTATTTT. The encoded protein is CASRGAGDTQYF.

The chain couples TRBV15 to TRBJ2-1; D perhaps matches TRBD1 (6 bases). There are 14 residues in the CDR3. CDR1 is LNHNV, CDR2 YYDKDF, per germline (reference sequence). V was pared by 4 bases and J by 3 bases, with 10 bases between. CDR3 bases: TGTGCCACCAGCAACCGGGACAACTACAATGAGCAGTTCTTC. It encodes CATSNRDNYNEQFF.

The chain employs TRBV19 and TRBJ1-2; 10 bases line up with TRBD1. The V and J ends lost 5 bases and 4 bases, in that order; junction bases with no gene match: 7. This CDR3 has 15 amino acids. Looked up from germline, CDR1 is LNHDA and CDR2 is SQIVND (reference sequence). The CDR3 reads CASSVRQGAGYGYTF. As DNA, the CDR3 is TGTGCCAGTAGTGTCCGACAGGGGGCAGGCTATGGCTACACCTTC.

The chain combines TRBV7-2 with TRBJ1-2; 10 bases agree with TRBD1. Germline CDR1 is SGHTA and CDR2 is FQGNSA. The CDR3 sequence is 15 residues long. Trimming took 5 bases from V and 6 from J; bases not matched to a gene: 9. The CDR3 DNA sequence: TGTGCCAGCAGCGAAACCGGGACAGGGGTCGATGGCTACACCTTC. Its translation is CASSETGTGVDGYTF.

The rearrangement joins TRBV23-1 to TRBJ2-1; 9 nucleotides align to TRBD2. TRBV23-1 is an open reading frame whose function is uncertain. The CDR3 sequence is 18 residues long. The V and J ends lost 10 bases and 0 bases, in that order; junction bases with no gene match: 16. CDR3 nucleotide sequence: TGCGCCATCCTCCCGGAGGGTCCGACTAGCGGCTCCTACAATGAGCAGTTCTTC. It specifies CAILPEGPTSGSYNEQFF.

The chain combines TRBV19 with TRBJ2-5; TRBD1 might be the D (6 bases). V was clipped by 6 bases and J by 1 base, with 9 bases between them. The CDR3 loop spans 13 amino acids. From germline, CDR1 is LNHDA and CDR2 SQIVND (reference sequence). The CDR3: CASSEQGQETQYF. Written as DNA, the CDR3 is TGTGCCAGTAGCGAACAGGGCCAAGAGACCCAGTACTTC.

J is TRBJ1-2 and V is TRBV19; 7 bases agree with TRBD1. Germline CDR1 and CDR2: LNHDA and SQIVND (reference sequence). CDR3 length: 14 amino acids. V trimming: 3 bases; J trimming: 0 bases; junction bases outside the gene matches: 1. This chain's CDR3 is CASSIGQANYGYTF. The CDR3 nucleotides read TGTGCCAGTAGTATCGGACAGGCTAACTATGGCTACACCTTC.

Concerning this clone itself: The sample carries other DNA sequences with the same CDR3. CDR3: CASSPTGGYEQYF. For the CDR3, the DNA is TGTGCCAGCAGCCCGACAGGGGGCTACGAGCAGTACTTC. This chain connects TRBV3-1 (or the pseudogene TRBV3-2) to TRBJ2-7, with 9 bases fitting TRBD1. The CDR3 spans 13 residues. V trimming: 4 bases; J trimming: 3 bases; junction bases outside the gene matches: 1. Germline loops: CDR1 LGHDT, CDR2 YNNKEL (reference sequence).

J is TRBJ2-1 and V is TRBV29-1; tentative D call: TRBD2 (6 bases). In germline, CDR1 is SQVTM, CDR2 ANQGSEA. The length of the CDR3 is 12 residues. Trimming stripped 2 bases from V and 4 bases from J, with 6 bases between. CDR3 sequence (DNA): TGCAGCGTTGAACGGGAGTACAATGAGCAGTTCTTC. Amino acid sequence: CSVEREYNEQFF.

This chain links TRBV7-2 with TRBJ1-2, with a weak D call TRBD1 (6 bases). V was cut by 1 base and J by 2 bases, with 11 bases left in between. This CDR3 comprises 15 residues. The germline gives CDR1 SGHTA, CDR2 FQGNSA. The CDR3 reads CASSLGGHGNYGYTF. The DNA of the CDR3 is TGTGCCAGCAGCTTAGGGGGGCATGGGAACTATGGCTACACCTTC.

In its sample, this clone was seen once. The CDR3 reads CASHWGPNQETQYF. Here the CDR3 DNA reads TGTGCCAGCCACTGGGGCCCCAACCAAGAGACCCAGTACTTC. This chain uses TRBV6-5 with TRBJ2-5; tentative D call: TRBD1 (5 bases). Per germline, CDR1 MNHEY and CDR2 SVGAGI. The CDR3 spans 14 residues. With 8 bases removed from V and 0 bases from J, the gap between germline ends came to 13 bases.

The rearrangement joins TRBV18 to TRBJ1-1; 7 nucleotides match TRBD1. The CDR3 is made up of 14 amino acids. In germline, CDR1 is KGHSH, CDR2 LQKENI. The junction had 1 base not matched to a gene; V was cut back by 2 bases and J by 1 base. CDR3 sequence reads: CASSPDRANTEAFF. Here the CDR3 DNA reads TGTGCCAGCTCACCAGACAGGGCGAACACTGAAGCTTTCTTT.

The chain employs TRBV7-8 and TRBJ2-3; TRBD2 matches at 8 bases. This CDR3 contains 16 residues. V lost 5 bases to trimming and J lost 5 bases; unmatched junction nucleotides: 12. The germline gives CDR1 SGHVS, CDR2 FQNEAQ. Written as DNA, the CDR3 is TGTGCCAGCAGCATGTTAGCGGGAAAGTTTGGAGATACGCAGTATTTT. Protein product: CASSMLAGKFGDTQYF.

The CDR3 nucleotides read TGTGCCAGCAGTTACGGCGGGCATAGCTCCTACGAGCAGTACTTC. Protein product: CASSYGGHSSYEQYF. The genes are TRBV6-2 or TRBV6-3 and TRBJ2-7, with D possibly matching TRBD2 (5 bases). The V end was cut by 2 bases, the J end by 0 bases, with 11 bases between. CDR3 length: 15 residues. Germline V gene lookup returns CDR1 MNHEY and CDR2 SVGEGT.

This rearrangement joins TRBV11-1 to TRBJ2-2; 12 nucleotides align to TRBD1. The J segment lost 8 bases and the V segment lost 6 bases, leaving 7 bases of the junction unmatched. CDR3 length: 15 residues. Germline assignment: CDR1 SGHAT and CDR2 FQDESV (reference sequence). The CDR3 coding sequence is TGTGCCAGCAGACCCGGGACAGGGGGCTCAGGGGAGCTGTTTTTT. Amino acids: CASRPGTGGSGELFF. Based on the CDR3 plus reference TRBV11-1 and TRBJ2-2, the full variable domain is EAEVAQSPRYKITEKSQAVAFWCDPISGHATLYWYRQILGQGPELLVQFQDESVVDDSQLPKDRFSAERLKGVDSTLKIQPAELGDSAMYLCASRPGTGGSGELFFGEGSRLTVL.

This sequence joins TRBV2 and TRBJ2-5; tentative D call: TRBD1 (6 bases). V was clipped by 8 bases and J by 3 bases, with 13 bases between them. CDR3 length: 13 amino acids. Germline CDR1 reads SNHLY; CDR2 reads FYNNEI. The CDR3 bases are TGTGCCAGCCTGCAGGGGTCTGAAGAGACCCAGTACTTC. It translates to CASLQGSEETQYF. The whole variable domain, filled in from reference TRBV2 and TRBJ2-5, reads EPEVTQTPSHQVTQMGQEVILRCVPISNHLYFYWYRQILGQKVEFLVSFYNNEISEKSEIFDDQFSVERPDGSNFTLKIRSTKLEDSAMYFCASLQGSEETQYFGPGTRLLVL.

The table lists this clone with a count of one. The chain links TRBV29-1 to TRBJ1-1; 7 bases align to TRBD1. Looked up from germline, CDR1 is SQVTM and CDR2 is ANQGSEA. This CDR3 spans 13 amino acids. J lost 3 bases, V lost 6 bases, and 7 bases had no gene match. CDR3 sequence (DNA): TGCAGCGTCGAGGAAACAGGGGACACTGAAGCTTTCTTT. This gives the protein CSVEETGDTEAFF.

As DNA, the CDR3 is TGTGCCACCAGTGATAACCAGGTGTCTAACACTGAAGCTTTCTTT. Protein product: CATSDNQVSNTEAFF. This chain uses TRBV24-1 with TRBJ1-1; no definite D call. The V and J ends lost 3 bases and 2 bases respectively, with 12 bases between them. Germline V gene data show CDR1 as KGHDR and CDR2 as SFDVKD. The CDR3 is 15 residues long.

The rearrangement uses TRBV3-1 (or the pseudogene TRBV3-2) and TRBJ2-2; a weak D match, TRBD1 (5 bases). The CDR3 length is 15 residues. Trimming pared 2 bases from V and 2 bases from J, leaving 9 bases between. Per germline, CDR1 LGHDT and CDR2 YNNKEL (reference sequence). For the CDR3, the DNA is TGTGCCAGCAGCCAAACACAGGCTAACACCGGGGAGCTGTTTTTT. It yields the protein CASSQTQANTGELFF.

The chain carries TRBV28 and TRBJ2-7; the match to TRBD2 covers 9 bases. Germline loops: CDR1 MDHEN, CDR2 SYDVKM. Trimming took 4 bases from V and 5 from J; bases not matched to a gene: 9. The CDR3 length is 15 residues. The CDR3 nucleotides read TGTGCCAGCAGTTCAGCCGGGACTAGCATCCACGAGCAGTACTTC. It codes for CASSSAGTSIHEQYF.

The gene calls are TRBV20-1 and TRBJ1-1; D may be TRBD1 (5 bases). V was pared by 6 bases and J by 1 base, with 6 bases between. The CDR3 covers 11 residues. The germline V gene encodes CDR1 DFQATT and CDR2 SNEGSKA (reference sequence). The DNA of the CDR3 is TGCAGTGCCCAGGGGAACACTGAAGCTTTCTTT. Its translation is CSAQGNTEAFF.

This clone was detected a few times. The chain combines TRBV24-1 with TRBJ1-2, with D hard to call. Germline CDR1 KGHDR, CDR2 SFDVKD. The CDR3 is 13 amino acids. The V gene lost 3 bases and the J gene lost 2 bases, with 6 bases spanning the gap. CDR3 sequence: CATSDPSNYGYTF. The CDR3 region has the DNA TGTGCCACCAGTGATCCGTCGAACTATGGCTACACCTTC.

V is TRBV5-1 and J is TRBJ2-3, with 9 bases that match TRBD1. The V and J ends lost 7 bases and 3 bases, in that order; junction bases with no gene match: 15. There are 17 residues in the CDR3. Germline V lookup: CDR1 SGHRS, CDR2 YFSETQ. CDR3 sequence: CASGRGTGGSVTDTQYF. CDR3 sequence (DNA): TGCGCCAGCGGACGTGGTACAGGGGGCTCGGTAACAGATACGCAGTATTTT.

This clone turned up a few times. The V gene is TRBV20-1, the J gene TRBJ1-1; D unresolved. The CDR3 covers 11 residues. Germline V gene data show CDR1 as DFQATT and CDR2 as SNEGSKA (reference sequence). V was pared by 3 bases and J by 7 bases, with 9 bases between. This CDR3 is CSASGGLEAFF. DNA of the CDR3: TGCAGTGCTAGTGGCGGACTTGAAGCTTTCTTT.

The chain is built from TRBV6-2 or TRBV6-3 and TRBJ1-5; no clear D. Germline CDR1 reads MNHEY; CDR2 reads SVGEGT. This CDR3 is built from 14 residues. V shed 3 bases and J shed 2 bases, with 8 bases lying between them. For the CDR3, the DNA is TGTGCCAGCAGTTATTCGTCGGGCAATCAGCCCCAGCATTTT. This encodes CASSYSSGNQPQHF.

This clone came up a few times. The chain has TRBV5-1 and TRBJ1-1; TRBD1 agrees at 8 bases. Germline CDR1 is SGHRS and CDR2 is YFSETQ. After removal of 3 bases from V and 7 bases from J, the junction contained 2 bases not matched to a gene. This CDR3 spans 12 amino acids. The CDR3 sequence: CASSWTGLEAFF. CDR3 DNA: TGCGCCAGCAGCTGGACAGGGCTTGAAGCTTTCTTT.

This chain joins TRBV28 and TRBJ2-7; 9 bases map to TRBD1. The germline V gene encodes CDR1 MDHEN and CDR2 SYDVKM. The CDR3 is made up of 14 amino acids. Trimming took 2 bases from V and 6 from J; bases not matched to a gene: 5. The CDR3 protein is CASSLTPQGAEQYF. Written as DNA, the CDR3 is TGTGCCAGCAGTTTAACCCCACAGGGGGCCGAGCAGTACTTC.

Only one count was recorded for this clone. Additional DNA sequences in this sample encode the identical CDR3. The V call is TRBV29-1, the J call TRBJ2-2; 9 positions match TRBD2. This CDR3 has 14 amino acids. The ends lost 6 bases at V and 0 bases at J; junction bases unmatched: 2. Germline assignment: CDR1 SQVTM and CDR2 ANQGSEA. The CDR3 spells CSVAGGPNTGELFF. In DNA, the CDR3 is TGCAGCGTGGCGGGAGGGCCGAACACCGGGGAGCTGTTTTTT.

V usage is TRBV6-2 or TRBV6-3 and J usage is TRBJ2-1; TRBD1 agrees at 8 bases. Per germline, CDR1 MNHEY and CDR2 SVGEGT. After removal of 6 bases from V and 0 bases from J, the junction contained 10 bases not matched to a gene. The CDR3 contains 17 residues. The CDR3 region is CASSPERQGSSYNEQFF. CDR3 sequence (DNA): TGTGCCAGCAGCCCTGAAAGACAGGGGAGCTCCTACAATGAGCAGTTCTTC.